The 32 T cell receptor beta chains in this list originate from one sample, sequenced in a study of T cells in localized non-small cell lung cancer. Assay used: immunoSEQ multiplex PCR; TCRdb lists only in-frame clones, some missing. The table lists fewer than 95,000 clones, about nine tenths of them singletons. Sequences were derived from PBMCs, sampled before any cancer treatment. These receptors were collected from a woman between 40 and 69 years old with stage II squamous cell lung carcinoma.

This chain links TRBV2 with TRBJ2-7, with TRBD1 as a possible D gene (5 bases). CDR3 length: 14 residues. V lost 5 bases and J lost 4, with 15 bases in between. Germline V gene sequence: CDR1 SNHLY, CDR2 FYNNEI. CDR3 bases: TGTGCCAGCAGTCCGCGGACACAGACTTACGAGCAGTACTTC. Protein: CASSPRTQTYEQYF.

In its sample, this clone was seen once. The rearrangement joins TRBV14 to TRBJ2-7; no clear D gene. Germline-derived CDR1 and CDR2 are SGHDN and FVKESK. CDR3 size: 12 residues. V was shortened by 1 base and J by 3 bases, with 4 bases between the two germline ends. Written as DNA, the CDR3 is TGTGCCAGCAGCCAAGGGGGCTACGAGCAGTACTTC. Protein: CASSQGGYEQYF. Full variable domain (rest looked up from reference TRBV14 and TRBJ2-7): EAGVTQFPSHSVIEKGQTVTLRCDPISGHDNLYWYRRVMGKEIKFLLHFVKESKQDESGMPNNRFLAERTGGTYSTLKVQPAELEDSGVYFCASSQGGYEQYFGPGTRLTVT.

The chain links TRBV6-6 to TRBJ1-2; no clear D. Looked up from germline, CDR1 is MNHNY and CDR2 is SVGAGI (reference sequence). This CDR3 region has 12 residues. With 7 bases removed from V and 5 bases from J, the gap between germline ends came to 11 bases. CDR3 region: CASTIAGYGYTF. For the CDR3, the DNA is TGTGCCAGCACCATAGCCGGGTATGGCTACACCTTC.

The V gene is TRBV27, the J gene TRBJ2-2; D call uncertain. With 3 bases removed from V and 4 bases from J, the gap between germline ends came to 3 bases. The germline V gene has CDR1 MNHEY and CDR2 SMNVEV (reference sequence). The CDR3 length is 12 residues. The CDR3, as DNA: TGTGCCAGCAGTTTCCTCACCGGGGAGCTGTTTTTT. It yields the protein CASSFLTGELFF.

This clone was seen only a few times. The rearrangement joins TRBV27 to TRBJ1-1; 9 bases are a match to TRBD1. J lost 5 bases, V lost 6 bases, and 10 bases had no gene match. The CDR3 totals 15 residues. Germline loops: CDR1 MNHEY, CDR2 SMNVEV (reference sequence). CDR3 in amino acids: CASSPRGDRETEAFF. The CDR3 DNA sequence: TGTGCCAGCAGCCCTCGTGGGGACAGGGAGACTGAAGCTTTCTTT.

DNA of the CDR3: TGTGCCAGCAGTACACCCCTGGACAGGGCAAATGAGCAGTTCTTC. Protein: CASSTPLDRANEQFF. V is TRBV27 and J is TRBJ2-1, with TRBD1 matching 8 bases. Per the germline V gene, CDR1 is MNHEY and CDR2 is SMNVEV (reference sequence). Trimming cost V 5 bases and J 7 bases; bases outside gene matches: 10. The CDR3 has 15 amino acids.

The chain combines TRBV6-6 with TRBJ2-6; 7 positions match TRBD1. The V segment lost 4 bases and the J segment 0 bases; nucleotides outside the gene matches: 0. Per the germline V gene, CDR1 is MNHNY and CDR2 is SVGAGI (reference sequence). This CDR3 has 15 amino acids. The CDR3 DNA reads TGTGCCAGCAGTTCAGGGGGCTCTGGGGCCAACGTCCTGACTTTC. Its translation: CASSSGGSGANVLTF.

The chain recombines TRBV10-3 with TRBJ2-7; D remains ambiguous. Trimming removed 0 bases at V and 6 bases at J, with 9 bases between. Germline CDR1 is ENHRY and CDR2 is SYGVKD. The CDR3 has 13 residues. The CDR3: CAISESSLLEQYF. As DNA, the CDR3 is TGTGCCATCAGTGAGTCTAGTCTTCTCGAGCAGTACTTC.

The chain links TRBV27 to TRBJ2-7, with 8 positions matching TRBD2. The CDR3 extends over 14 amino acids. Germline V gives CDR1 MNHEY, CDR2 SMNVEV (reference sequence). The junction had 9 bases not matched to a gene; V was cut back by 10 bases and J by 1 base. CDR3 sequence: CATRRLAGSYEQYF. The CDR3 region has the DNA TGTGCCACCCGGCGGCTAGCGGGTTCCTACGAGCAGTACTTC.

The chain links TRBV18 to TRBJ2-7, with 8 positions matching TRBD1. J was trimmed by 0 bases and V by 8 bases; bases with no gene match: 6. The length of the CDR3 is 14 residues. Per germline, CDR1 KGHSH and CDR2 LQKENI. The CDR3 loop is CASRTGQASYEQYF. CDR3 DNA: TGTGCCAGCCGTACGGGACAGGCCTCCTACGAGCAGTACTTC.

The J gene is TRBJ2-7, the V gene TRBV6-1; the match to TRBD1 covers 8 bases. CDR1 is MNHNS, CDR2 SASEGT, per germline. The CDR3 is made up of 14 amino acids. The V gene end was trimmed by 7 bases and the J gene end by 2 bases; junction bases not matched to a gene: 7. CDR3: CASNSGQGTYEQYF. The DNA for the CDR3 is TGTGCCAGCAATTCCGGACAGGGCACCTACGAGCAGTACTTC.

The CDR3 here is CASSLTSGSGETQYF. The DNA for the CDR3 is TGTGCCAGCAGCTTAACTAGCGGGAGTGGGGAGACCCAGTACTTC. The rearrangement uses TRBV7-8 and TRBJ2-5; 11 bases align to TRBD2. The V segment lost 2 bases and the J segment 5 bases; nucleotides outside the gene matches: 4. This CDR3 is 15 amino acids long. The V gene's germline CDR1 is SGHVS and CDR2 FQNEAQ. Full variable domain (missing parts from reference TRBV7-8 and TRBJ2-5): GAGVSQSPRYKVAKRGQDVALRCDPISGHVSLFWYQQALGQGPEFLTYFQNEAQLDKSGLPSDRFFAERPEGSVSTLKIQRTQQEDSAVYLCASSLTSGSGETQYFGPGTRLLVL.

J is TRBJ1-2 and V is TRBV7-2, with TRBD1 identical over 8 bases. Germline lookup yields CDR1 SGHTA and CDR2 FQGNSA. Trimming took 1 base from V and 8 from J; bases not matched to a gene: 9. This CDR3 is built from 15 residues. CDR3 DNA: TGTGCCAGCAGCTTAGGGATGACAGGGGCAGGAGGCTACACCTTC. Encoded protein: CASSLGMTGAGGYTF.

The V call is TRBV10-1, the J call TRBJ2-5; D is ambiguous. The CDR3 sequence is 12 residues long. In germline, CDR1 is WNHNN, CDR2 SYGVQD (reference sequence). The V and J ends lost 5 bases and 2 bases respectively, with 6 bases between them. The CDR3 region is CASSIGQETQYF. CDR3 nucleotide sequence: TGCGCCAGCAGTATCGGGCAAGAGACCCAGTACTTC.

The CDR3 DNA sequence: TGTGCCAGCAGTTACTCCGGACTCACCGGGGAGCTGTTTTTT. Encoded protein: CASSYSGLTGELFF. V gene TRBV6-6 combines with J gene TRBJ2-2; TRBD2 might be the D (5 bases). Trimming left V 0 bases short and J 4 bases short, with 6 bases between. The CDR3 runs 14 residues. Germline V CDR1 and CDR2: MNHNY, SVGAGI (reference sequence).

This clone has only a few counts. The rearrangement links TRBV21-1 to TRBJ2-1. TRBV21-1 corresponds to a pseudogene. The CDR3 is 8 amino acids. CDR3 in DNA: TGTGCCAGCTCTTCGAAGTTCTTC. Its protein is CASSSKFF.

This chain joins TRBV6-5 and TRBJ1-2; D gene ambiguous. The germline V gene encodes CDR1 MNHEY and CDR2 SVGAGI. Deletions cut 2 bases from V and 2 bases from J, with 6 bases between. The CDR3 length is 13 residues. The CDR3 nucleotides are TGTGCCAGCAGTTACGTCAGAAACTATGGCTACACCTTC. Translation: CASSYVRNYGYTF.

The chain uses TRBV6-1 and TRBJ1-5; D remains unclear. CDR1 and CDR2 from the germline V gene are MNHNS and SASEGT. V dropped 4 bases and J dropped 4 bases, with 8 bases sitting between them. CDR3 size: 13 residues. CDR3 amino acids: CASSGLGNQPQHF. The CDR3 DNA reads as TGTGCCAGCAGTGGGCTCGGGAATCAGCCCCAGCATTTT.

This sequence joins TRBV6-5 and TRBJ2-1; possibly TRBD2 for D (6 bases). Germline values: CDR1 MNHEY, CDR2 SVGAGI. This CDR3 contains 15 residues. Trimming took 4 bases from V and 5 from J, leaving 15 bases between them. CDR3 nucleotide sequence: TGTGCCAGCAGTTCCGGGACTTTCCCTAACAATGAGCAGTTCTTC. Translating it yields CASSSGTFPNNEQFF.

The CDR3 protein is CASSYVGLNYGYTF. The CDR3 DNA sequence: TGTGCCAGCAGTTACGTAGGCCTGAACTATGGCTACACCTTC. This chain connects TRBV6-5 to TRBJ1-2; D remains unclear. CDR1 and CDR2 (germline): MNHEY, SVGAGI. V lost 2 bases and J 2 bases, leaving 9 bases between the germline ends. This CDR3 contains 14 residues.

The chain carries TRBV6-1 and TRBJ2-3; 8 bases line up with TRBD2. V lost 2 bases, J lost 1 base, and 8 bases stayed unmatched. Germline CDR1 is MNHNS and CDR2 is SASEGT. CDR3 length equals 17 residues. Here the CDR3 reads CASSERALADRTDTQYF. The CDR3 nucleotides are TGTGCCAGCAGTGAAAGGGCACTAGCGGACCGCACAGATACGCAGTATTTT.

The gene calls are TRBV6-6 and TRBJ1-4; 9 bases map to TRBD1. Germline V gene sequence: CDR1 MNHNY, CDR2 SVGAGI (reference sequence). This CDR3 spans 13 amino acids. With V trimmed by 6 bases and J by 6 bases, 2 bases remained unmatched. The CDR3 DNA is TGTGCCAGCAGACGGACAGGGGATGAAAAACTGTTTTTT. It yields the protein CASRRTGDEKLFF.

V is TRBV5-1 and J is TRBJ1-6; 9 nucleotides match TRBD1. The CDR3 loop spans 14 amino acids. Germline loops: CDR1 SGHRS, CDR2 YFSETQ. J gave up 10 bases and V 4 bases, and 6 bases lay outside the gene matches. In DNA, the CDR3 is TGCGCCAGCAGCGTCCGGGACAGGGAGTCACCCCTCCACTTT. As protein: CASSVRDRESPLHF.

This chain links TRBV14 with TRBJ1-2; tentatively, D is TRBD1 (5 bases). The V gene lost 0 bases and the J gene lost 4 bases, with 15 bases spanning the gap. This CDR3 contains 16 residues. CDR1 is SGHDN and CDR2 is FVKESK in the germline V gene. The CDR3 coding sequence is TGTGCCAGCAGCCAAGATCACGGGGGAAGGAGCTATGGCTACACCTTC. Its protein is CASSQDHGGRSYGYTF.

V and J are TRBV19 and TRBJ1-5; possible D gene TRBD1, 5 bases. Trimming removed 4 bases from V and 4 bases from J, with 8 bases in between. The CDR3 totals 13 residues. Germline CDR1 reads LNHDA; CDR2 reads SQIVND (reference sequence). The CDR3 DNA follows: TGTGCCAGTAGTAAGAGGGGAAATCAGCCCCAGCATTTT. Residues: CASSKRGNQPQHF.

The chain employs TRBV7-9 and TRBJ2-5, with D unclear. The germline CDR1 and CDR2 sequences are SEHNR and FQNEAQ (reference sequence). V lost 3 bases and J lost 3, with 5 bases in between. The CDR3 is made up of 12 amino acids. The CDR3 region is CASSFREETQYF. The CDR3 DNA reads TGTGCCAGCAGCTTCAGAGAAGAGACCCAGTACTTC.

The V call is TRBV12-5, the J call TRBJ2-5; 11 positions agree with TRBD2. After removal of 1 base from V and 2 bases from J, the junction contained 0 bases not matched to a gene. CDR1 is LGHNT, CDR2 FRNRAP, per germline. The CDR3 runs 15 residues. DNA of the CDR3: TGTGCTAGTGGTTTGGGACTAGCGGGACAAGAGACCCAGTACTTC. This translates into CASGLGLAGQETQYF.

This chain uses TRBV6-6 with TRBJ2-7, with no clear D. This CDR3 has 15 residues. Germline V gene sequence: CDR1 MNHNY, CDR2 SVGAGI (reference sequence). V was clipped by 2 bases and J by 1 base, with 12 bases between them. CDR3 region: CASSYNPLGSYEQYF. CDR3 DNA sequence: TGTGCCAGCAGTTACAATCCCCTCGGGTCCTACGAGCAGTACTTC.

The CDR3 DNA sequence: TGTGCCAGCAGCCAGCGCAGGGTTGATGGCTACACCTTC. This sequence encodes CASSQRRVDGYTF. The gene calls are TRBV14 and TRBJ1-2; D perhaps matches TRBD1 (5 bases). Germline V gives CDR1 SGHDN, CDR2 FVKESK. The CDR3 runs to 13 residues. With 3 bases removed from V and 6 bases from J, the gap between germline ends came to 11 bases.

The chain uses TRBV7-8 and TRBJ1-1; perhaps TRBD1 as D (5 bases). Germline values: CDR1 SGHVS, CDR2 FQNEAQ. The CDR3 runs 16 residues. Trimming took 2 bases from V and 4 from J, leaving 17 bases between them. CDR3 sequence reads: CASSLPGRGMVTEAFF. CDR3 in DNA: TGTGCCAGCAGCTTACCCGGTCGGGGCATGGTCACTGAAGCTTTCTTT.

J is TRBJ2-1 and V is TRBV19, with a weak D call TRBD2 (6 bases). This CDR3 is 13 amino acids long. The ends were cut back, 8 bases at V and 3 bases at J, with 11 bases in the middle. CDR1 and CDR2 (germline): LNHDA, SQIVND (reference sequence). CDR3 bases: TGTGCCAGTCAGGCGGGGAACTACAATGAGCAGTTCTTC. This translates into CASQAGNYNEQFF.

This sequence joins TRBV27 and TRBJ1-2; no clear D gene. Germline-derived CDR1 and CDR2 are MNHEY and SMNVEV (reference sequence). Between the trimmed V and J ends, which lost 6 bases and 0 bases, there was a span of 14 bases. The CDR3 loop spans 15 amino acids. CDR3 nucleotides: TGTGCCAGCAGAACGAACAAGGGTCCTAACTATGGCTACACCTTC. This translates into CASRTNKGPNYGYTF.